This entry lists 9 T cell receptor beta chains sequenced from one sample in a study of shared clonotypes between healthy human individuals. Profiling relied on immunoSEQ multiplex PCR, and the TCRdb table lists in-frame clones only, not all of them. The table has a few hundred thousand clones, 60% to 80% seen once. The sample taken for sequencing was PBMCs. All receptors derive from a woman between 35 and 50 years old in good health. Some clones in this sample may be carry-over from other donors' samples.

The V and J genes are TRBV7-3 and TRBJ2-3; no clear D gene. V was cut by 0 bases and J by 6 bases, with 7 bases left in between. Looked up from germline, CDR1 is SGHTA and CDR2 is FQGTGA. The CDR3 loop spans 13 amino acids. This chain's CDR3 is CASSLTFSDTQYF. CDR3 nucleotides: TGTGCCAGCAGCTTAACGTTTTCGGATACGCAGTATTTT.

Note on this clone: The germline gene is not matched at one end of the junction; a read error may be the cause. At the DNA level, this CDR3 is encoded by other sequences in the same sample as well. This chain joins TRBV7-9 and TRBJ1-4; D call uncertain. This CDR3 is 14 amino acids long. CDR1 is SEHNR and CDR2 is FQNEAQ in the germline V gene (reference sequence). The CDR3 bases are TGTGCCAGCAGCTTAGGCCAACCCGGGGAAAAACTGTTTTTC. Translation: CASSLGQPGEKLFF. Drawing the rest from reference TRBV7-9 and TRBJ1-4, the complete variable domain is DTGVSQNPRHKITKRGQNVTFRCDPISEHNRLYWYRQTLGQGPEFLTYFQNEAQLEKSRLLSDRFSAERPKGSFSTLEIQRTEQGDSAMYLCASSLGQPGEKLFFGSGTQLSVL.

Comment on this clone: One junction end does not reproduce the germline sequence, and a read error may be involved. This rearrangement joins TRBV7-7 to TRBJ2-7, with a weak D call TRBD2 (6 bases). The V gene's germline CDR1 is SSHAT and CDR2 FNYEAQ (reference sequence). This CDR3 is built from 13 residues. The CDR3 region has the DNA TGTGCTAGCAGCGCCGGGGGAGCCTACGAGCAGTACTTC. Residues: CASSAGGAYEQYF.

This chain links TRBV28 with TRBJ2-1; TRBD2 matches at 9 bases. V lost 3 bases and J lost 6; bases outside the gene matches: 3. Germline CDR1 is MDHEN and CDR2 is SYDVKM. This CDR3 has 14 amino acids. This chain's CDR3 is CASSLAGGGNEQFF. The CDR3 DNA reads TGTGCCAGCAGTTTGGCGGGAGGGGGCAATGAGCAGTTCTTC.

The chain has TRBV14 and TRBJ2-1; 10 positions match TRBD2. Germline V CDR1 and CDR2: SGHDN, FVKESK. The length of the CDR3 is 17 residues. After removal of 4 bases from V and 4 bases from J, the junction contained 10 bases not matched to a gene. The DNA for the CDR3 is TGTGCCAGCAGCCCCGGGAGGACTAGCGGACGATACAATGAGCAGTTCTTC. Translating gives CASSPGRTSGRYNEQFF.

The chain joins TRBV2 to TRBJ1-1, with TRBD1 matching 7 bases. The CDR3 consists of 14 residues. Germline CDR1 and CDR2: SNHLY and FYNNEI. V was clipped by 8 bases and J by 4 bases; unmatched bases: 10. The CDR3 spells CASRQTGWSTEAFF. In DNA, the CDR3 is TGTGCCAGCCGGCAGACAGGGTGGAGCACTGAAGCTTTCTTT.

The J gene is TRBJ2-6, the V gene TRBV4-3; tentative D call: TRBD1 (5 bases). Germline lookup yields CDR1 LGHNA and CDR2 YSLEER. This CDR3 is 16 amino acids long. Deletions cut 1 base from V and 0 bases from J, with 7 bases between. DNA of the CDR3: TGCGCCAGCAGCCAAGTGCAGGGCTCTGGGGCCAACGTCCTGACTTTC. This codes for CASSQVQGSGANVLTF.

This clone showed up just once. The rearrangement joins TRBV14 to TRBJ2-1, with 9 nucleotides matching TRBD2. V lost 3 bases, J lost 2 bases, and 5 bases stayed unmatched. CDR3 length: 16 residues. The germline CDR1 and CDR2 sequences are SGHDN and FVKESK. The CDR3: CASSHTLAGAYNEQFF. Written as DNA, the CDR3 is TGTGCCAGCAGCCACACCTTAGCGGGAGCCTACAATGAGCAGTTCTTC.

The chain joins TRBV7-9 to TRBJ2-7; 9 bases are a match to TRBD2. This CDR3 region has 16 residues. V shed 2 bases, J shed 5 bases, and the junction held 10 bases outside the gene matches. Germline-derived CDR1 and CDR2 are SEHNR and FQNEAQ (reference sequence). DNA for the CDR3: TGTGCCAGCAGCTTACTTATTAGCGGGAGATCGGACGAGCAGTACTTC. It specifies CASSLLISGRSDEQYF. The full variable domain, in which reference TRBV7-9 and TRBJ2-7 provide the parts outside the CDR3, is DTGVSQNPRHKITKRGQNVTFRCDPISEHNRLYWYRQTLGQGPEFLTYFQNEAQLEKSRLLSDRFSAERPKGSFSTLEIQRTEQGDSAMYLCASSLLISGRSDEQYFGPGTRLTVT.